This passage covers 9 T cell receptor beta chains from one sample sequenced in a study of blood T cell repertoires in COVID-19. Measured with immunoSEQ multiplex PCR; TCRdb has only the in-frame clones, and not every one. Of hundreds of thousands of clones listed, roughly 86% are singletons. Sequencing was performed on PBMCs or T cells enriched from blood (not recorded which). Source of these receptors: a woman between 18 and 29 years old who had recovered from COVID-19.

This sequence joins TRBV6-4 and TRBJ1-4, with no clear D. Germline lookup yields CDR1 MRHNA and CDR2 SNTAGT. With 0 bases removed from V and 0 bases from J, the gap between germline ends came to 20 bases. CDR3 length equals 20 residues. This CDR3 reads CASSDSKNRPITSTNEKLFF. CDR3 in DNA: TGTGCCAGCAGTGACTCGAAGAACAGACCAATAACATCAACTAATGAAAAACTGTTTTTT.

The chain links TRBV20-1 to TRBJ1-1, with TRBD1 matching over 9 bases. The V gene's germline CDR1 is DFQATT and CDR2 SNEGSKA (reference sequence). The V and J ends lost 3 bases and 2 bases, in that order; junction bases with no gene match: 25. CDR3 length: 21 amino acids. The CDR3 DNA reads TGCAGTGCTAGTCCAATACAGGGGGCCAGTAGCTGGAATTTACTAAACACTGAAGCTTTCTTT. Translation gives CSASPIQGASSWNLLNTEAFF.

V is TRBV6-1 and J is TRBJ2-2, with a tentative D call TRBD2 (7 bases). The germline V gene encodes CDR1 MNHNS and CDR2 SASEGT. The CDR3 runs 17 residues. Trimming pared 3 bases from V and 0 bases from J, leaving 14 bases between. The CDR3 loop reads CASSDWRGPSNTGELFF. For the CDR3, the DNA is TGTGCCAGCAGTGATTGGCGGGGGCCTTCGAACACCGGGGAGCTGTTTTTT.

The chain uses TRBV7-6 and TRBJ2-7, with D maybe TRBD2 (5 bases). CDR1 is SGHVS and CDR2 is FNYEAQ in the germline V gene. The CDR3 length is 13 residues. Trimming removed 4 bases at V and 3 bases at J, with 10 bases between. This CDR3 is CASSSGMFYEQYF. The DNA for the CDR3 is TGTGCCAGCAGCTCGGGGATGTTCTACGAGCAGTACTTC. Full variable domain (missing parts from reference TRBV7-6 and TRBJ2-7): GAGVSQSPRYKVTKRGQDVALRCDPISGHVSLYWYRQALGQGPEFLTYFNYEAQQDKSGLPNDRFSAERPEGSISTLTIQRTEQRDSAMYRCASSSGMFYEQYFGPGTRLTVT.

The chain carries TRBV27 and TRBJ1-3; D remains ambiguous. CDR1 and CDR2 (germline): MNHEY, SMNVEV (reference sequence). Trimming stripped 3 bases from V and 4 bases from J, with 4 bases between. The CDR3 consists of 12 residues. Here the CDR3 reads CASSLSGNTIYF. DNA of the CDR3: TGTGCCAGCAGTTTGTCGGGAAACACCATATATTTT.

DNA for the CDR3: TGCAGCGTTGTCACTAACATGAACACTGAAGCTTTCTTT. The encoded protein is CSVVTNMNTEAFF. This chain connects TRBV29-1 to TRBJ1-1; D is ambiguous. The CDR3 is 13 residues long. The germline gives CDR1 SQVTM, CDR2 ANQGSEA. Trimming stripped 4 bases from V and 0 bases from J, with 9 bases between.

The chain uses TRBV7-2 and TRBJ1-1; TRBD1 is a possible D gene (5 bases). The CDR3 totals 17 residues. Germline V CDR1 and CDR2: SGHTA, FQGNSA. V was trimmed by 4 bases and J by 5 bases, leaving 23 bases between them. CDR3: CASSSVGTPLASTEAFF. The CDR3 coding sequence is TGTGCCAGCAGCTCAGTCGGGACTCCCCTCGCGAGTACTGAAGCTTTCTTT.

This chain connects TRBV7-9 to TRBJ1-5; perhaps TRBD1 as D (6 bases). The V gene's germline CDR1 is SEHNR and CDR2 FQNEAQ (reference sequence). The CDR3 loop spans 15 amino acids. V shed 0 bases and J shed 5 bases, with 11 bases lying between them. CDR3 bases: TGTGCCAGCAGCTTAGCTGGGGGGGCGGATCAGCCCCAGCATTTT. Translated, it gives CASSLAGGADQPQHF.

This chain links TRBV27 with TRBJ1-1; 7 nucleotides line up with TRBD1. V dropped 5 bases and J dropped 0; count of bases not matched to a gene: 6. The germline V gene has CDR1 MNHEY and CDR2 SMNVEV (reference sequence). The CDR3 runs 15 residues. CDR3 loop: CASSTAGTVNTEAFF. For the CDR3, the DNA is TGTGCCAGCAGTACGGCCGGGACAGTGAACACTGAAGCTTTCTTT.